The present TCR beta chain was sequenced within a study of patients and donors after allogeneic stem cell transplantation. The CDR3 runs 18 residues. The germline CDR1 and CDR2 sequences are SGHRS and YFSETQ. The V end was cut by 2 bases, the J end by 0 bases, with 18 bases between. A single record per CDR3 protein comes from TCRdb applying MiXCR to the RT-PCR reads. The sample gives about 960,000 distinct CDR3 sequences, over 15% of which show up once; approximately 5.9% is in the top ten. The rearrangement uses TRBV5-1 and TRBJ1-5; D gene ambiguous. The sequencing sample was made of blood, either unsorted or a sorted T cell fraction (not recorded which). The TCR comes from a human donor who was either an allogeneic HSCT recipient or a stem cell or donor lymphocyte infusion donor (not recorded which). It is not recorded whose cells these are; they may come from a transplant donor. Here the CDR3 DNA reads TGCGCCAGCAGCTTTCGTGAGTCCAACCTTTATAGCAATCAGCCCCAGCATTTT. Its translation: CASSFRESNLYSNQPQHF.